The following is a TCR beta chain sequence with its context. This record belongs to a study of technical replicates of blood from a few donors. Sequencing used immunoSEQ multiplex PCR; TCRdb keeps in-frame clones, though not all of them. The table shows about 62,000 clones, with approximately 89% occurring only once. Source material: PBMCs. The sequence was obtained from a human donor in good health. Some clones in this sample may be carry-over from other donors' samples.

CDR3 coding DNA: TGTGCCAGCAGCAGCCTGAGGGTCAGGGGCACTGAAGCTTTCTTT. Translated: CASSSLRVRGTEAFF. The gene calls are TRBV5-6 and TRBJ1-1, with D possibly matching TRBD1 (6 bases). The CDR3 contains 15 residues. Germline V gene lookup returns CDR1 SGHDT and CDR2 YYEEEE. V was trimmed by 4 bases and J by 4 bases, leaving 17 bases between them. The whole variable domain, remainder taken from reference TRBV5-6 and TRBJ1-1, is DAGVTQSPTHLIKTRGQQVTLRCSPKSGHDTVSWYQQALGQGPQFIFQYYEEEERQRGNFPDRFSGHQFPNYSSELNVNALLLGDSALYLCASSSLRVRGTEAFFGQGTRLTVV.